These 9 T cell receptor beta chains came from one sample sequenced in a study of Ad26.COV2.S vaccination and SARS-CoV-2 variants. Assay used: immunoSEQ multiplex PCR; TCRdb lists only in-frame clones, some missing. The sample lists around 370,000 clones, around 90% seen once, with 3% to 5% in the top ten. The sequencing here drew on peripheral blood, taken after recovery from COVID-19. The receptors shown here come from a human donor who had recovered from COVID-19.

For the CDR3, the DNA is TGTGCCAGCAGAGCCGGGACAGGAATCGAAAAACTGTTTTTT. Translating it yields CASRAGTGIEKLFF. The gene calls are TRBV6-5 and TRBJ1-4; 8 nucleotides line up with TRBD1. This CDR3 contains 14 residues. Losses at the gene ends were 6 bases for V and 8 bases for J; bases not matched to a gene: 8. In germline, CDR1 is MNHEY, CDR2 SVGAGI.

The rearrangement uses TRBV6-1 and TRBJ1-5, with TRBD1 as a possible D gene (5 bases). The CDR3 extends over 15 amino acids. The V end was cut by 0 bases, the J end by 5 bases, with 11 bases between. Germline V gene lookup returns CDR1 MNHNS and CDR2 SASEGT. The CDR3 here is CASSEAGGVHQPQHF. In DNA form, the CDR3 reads TGTGCCAGCAGTGAAGCGGGAGGGGTCCATCAGCCCCAGCATTTT.

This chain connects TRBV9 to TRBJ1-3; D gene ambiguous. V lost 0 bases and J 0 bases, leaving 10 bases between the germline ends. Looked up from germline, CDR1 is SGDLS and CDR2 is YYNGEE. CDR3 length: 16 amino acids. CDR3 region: CASSVGDTYSGNTIYF. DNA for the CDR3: TGTGCCAGCAGCGTAGGTGACACCTACTCTGGAAACACCATATATTTT.

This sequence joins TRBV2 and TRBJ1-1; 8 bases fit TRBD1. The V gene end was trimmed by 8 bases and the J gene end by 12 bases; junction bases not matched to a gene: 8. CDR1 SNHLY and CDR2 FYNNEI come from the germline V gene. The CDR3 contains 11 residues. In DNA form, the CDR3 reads TGTGCCAGCGGTATGGACAGGGCGACTTTCTTT. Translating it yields CASGMDRATFF.

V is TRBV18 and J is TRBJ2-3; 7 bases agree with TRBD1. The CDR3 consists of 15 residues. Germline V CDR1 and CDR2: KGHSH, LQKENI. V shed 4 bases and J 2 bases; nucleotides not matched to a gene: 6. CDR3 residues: CASSLTGQTTDTQYF. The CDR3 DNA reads TGTGCCAGCTCACTTACGGGACAGACCACAGATACGCAGTATTTT.

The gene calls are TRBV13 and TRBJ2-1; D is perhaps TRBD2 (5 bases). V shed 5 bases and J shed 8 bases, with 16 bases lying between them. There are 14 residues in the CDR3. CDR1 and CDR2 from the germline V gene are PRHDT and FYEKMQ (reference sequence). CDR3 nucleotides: TGTGCCAGCAGCCGGACTCTCAACGACGATGAGCAGTTCTTC. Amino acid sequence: CASSRTLNDDEQFF.

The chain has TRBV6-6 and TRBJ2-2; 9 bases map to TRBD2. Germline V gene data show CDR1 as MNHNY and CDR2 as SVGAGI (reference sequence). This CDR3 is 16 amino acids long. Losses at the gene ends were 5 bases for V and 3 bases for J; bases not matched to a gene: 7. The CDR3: CASSPLAGSYTGELFF. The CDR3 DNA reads TGTGCCAGCAGTCCCCTAGCGGGGTCTTACACCGGGGAGCTGTTTTTT.

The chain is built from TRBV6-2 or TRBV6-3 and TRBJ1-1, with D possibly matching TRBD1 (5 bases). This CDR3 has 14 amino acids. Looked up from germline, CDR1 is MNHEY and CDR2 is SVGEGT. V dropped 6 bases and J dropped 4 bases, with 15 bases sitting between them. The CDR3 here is CASSSGPGGTEAFF. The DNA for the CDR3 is TGTGCCAGCAGCTCCGGGCCTGGGGGCACTGAAGCTTTCTTT.

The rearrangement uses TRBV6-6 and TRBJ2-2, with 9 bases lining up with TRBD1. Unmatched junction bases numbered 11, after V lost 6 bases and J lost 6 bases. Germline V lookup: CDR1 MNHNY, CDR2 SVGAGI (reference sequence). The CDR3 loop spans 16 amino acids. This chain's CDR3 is CASSSLGQGLPGELFF. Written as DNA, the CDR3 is TGTGCCAGCAGCTCACTCGGACAGGGGTTACCCGGGGAGCTGTTTTTT.